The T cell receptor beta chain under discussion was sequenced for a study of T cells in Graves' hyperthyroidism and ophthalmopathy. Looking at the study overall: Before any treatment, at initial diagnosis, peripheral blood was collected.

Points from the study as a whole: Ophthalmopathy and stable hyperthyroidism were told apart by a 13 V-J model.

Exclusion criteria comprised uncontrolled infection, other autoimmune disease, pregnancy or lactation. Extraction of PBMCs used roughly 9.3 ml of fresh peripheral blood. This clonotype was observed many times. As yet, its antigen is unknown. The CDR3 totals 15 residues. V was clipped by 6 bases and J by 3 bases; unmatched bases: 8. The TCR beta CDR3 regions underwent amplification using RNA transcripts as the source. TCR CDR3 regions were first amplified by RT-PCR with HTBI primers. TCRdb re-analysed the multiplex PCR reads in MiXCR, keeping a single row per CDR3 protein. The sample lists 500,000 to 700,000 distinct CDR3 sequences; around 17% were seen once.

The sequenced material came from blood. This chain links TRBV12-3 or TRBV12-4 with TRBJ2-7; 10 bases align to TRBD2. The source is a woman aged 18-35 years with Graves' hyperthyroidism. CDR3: CASSQRLAGRYEQYF. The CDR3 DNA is TGTGCCAGCAGCCAGAGACTAGCGGGTCGCTACGAGCAGTACTTC.